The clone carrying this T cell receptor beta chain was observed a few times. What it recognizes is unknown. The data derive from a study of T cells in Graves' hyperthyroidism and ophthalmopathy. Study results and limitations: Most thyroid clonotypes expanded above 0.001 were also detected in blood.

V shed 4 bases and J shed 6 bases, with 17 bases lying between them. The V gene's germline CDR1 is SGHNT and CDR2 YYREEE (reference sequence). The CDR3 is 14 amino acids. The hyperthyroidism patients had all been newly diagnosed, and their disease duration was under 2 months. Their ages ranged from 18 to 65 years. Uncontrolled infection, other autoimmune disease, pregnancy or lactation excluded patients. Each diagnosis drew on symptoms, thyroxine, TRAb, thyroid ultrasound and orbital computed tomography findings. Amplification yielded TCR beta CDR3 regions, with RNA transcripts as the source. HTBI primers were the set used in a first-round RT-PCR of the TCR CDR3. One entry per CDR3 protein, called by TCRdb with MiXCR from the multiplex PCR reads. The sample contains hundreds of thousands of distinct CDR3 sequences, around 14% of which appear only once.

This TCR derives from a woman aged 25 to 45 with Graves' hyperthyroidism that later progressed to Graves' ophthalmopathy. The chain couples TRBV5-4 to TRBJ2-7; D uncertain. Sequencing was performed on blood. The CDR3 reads CASSPGVLGSEQYF. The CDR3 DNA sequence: TGTGCCAGCAGCCCTGGGGTACTTGGTTCCGAGCAGTACTTC.